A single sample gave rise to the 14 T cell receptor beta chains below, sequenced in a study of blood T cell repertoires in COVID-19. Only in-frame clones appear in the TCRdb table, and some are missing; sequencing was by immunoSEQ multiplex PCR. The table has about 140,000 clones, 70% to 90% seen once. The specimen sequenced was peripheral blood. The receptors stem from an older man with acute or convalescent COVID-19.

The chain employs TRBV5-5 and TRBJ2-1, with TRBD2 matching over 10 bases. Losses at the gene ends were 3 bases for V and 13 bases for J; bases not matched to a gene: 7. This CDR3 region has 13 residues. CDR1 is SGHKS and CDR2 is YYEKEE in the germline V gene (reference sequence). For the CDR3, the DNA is TGTGCCAGCAGCTCGGGACTAGCGTTAGGTCAGTTCTTC. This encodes CASSSGLALGQFF.

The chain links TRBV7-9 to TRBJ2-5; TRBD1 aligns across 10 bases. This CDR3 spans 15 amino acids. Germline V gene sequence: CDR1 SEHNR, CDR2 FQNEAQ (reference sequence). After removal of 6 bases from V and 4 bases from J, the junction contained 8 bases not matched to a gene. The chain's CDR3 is CASSRTGTGAETQYF. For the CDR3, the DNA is TGTGCCAGCAGTCGGACCGGGACAGGGGCAGAGACCCAGTACTTC.

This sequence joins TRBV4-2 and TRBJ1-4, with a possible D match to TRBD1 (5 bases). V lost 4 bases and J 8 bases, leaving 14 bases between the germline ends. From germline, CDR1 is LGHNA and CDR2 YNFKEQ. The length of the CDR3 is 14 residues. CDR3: CASSPTSGTEKLFF. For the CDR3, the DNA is TGTGCCAGCAGCCCAACGAGCGGGACCGAAAAACTGTTTTTT.

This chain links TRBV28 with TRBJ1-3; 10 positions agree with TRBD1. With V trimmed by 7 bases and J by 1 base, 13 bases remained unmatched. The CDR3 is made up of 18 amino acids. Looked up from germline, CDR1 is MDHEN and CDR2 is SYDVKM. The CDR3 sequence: CASTTGDRGLGSGNTIYF. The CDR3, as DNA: TGTGCCAGCACCACGGGGGACAGGGGTTTAGGGTCTGGAAACACCATATATTTT.

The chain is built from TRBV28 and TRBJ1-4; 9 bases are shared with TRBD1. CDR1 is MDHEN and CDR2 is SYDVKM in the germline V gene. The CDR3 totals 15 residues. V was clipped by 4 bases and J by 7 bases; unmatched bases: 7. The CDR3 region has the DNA TGTGCCAGCAGTTCCTTACAGGGGGCAGGTGAAAAACTGTTTTTT. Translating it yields CASSSLQGAGEKLFF.

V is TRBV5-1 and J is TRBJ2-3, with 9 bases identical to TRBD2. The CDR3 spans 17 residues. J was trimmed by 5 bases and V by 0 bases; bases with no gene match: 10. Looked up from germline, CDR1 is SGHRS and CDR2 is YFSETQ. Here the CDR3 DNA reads TGCGCCAGCAGCTTGGCCCTCTTGGCGGGAGGGGGAGATACGCAGTATTTT. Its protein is CASSLALLAGGGDTQYF.

CDR3 in amino acids: CASSYGGDTEAFF. The CDR3 coding sequence is TGTGCCAGCAGTTACGGGGGGGACACTGAAGCTTTCTTT. The chain combines TRBV6-6 with TRBJ1-1, with a possible D match to TRBD1 (5 bases). V shed 2 bases and J shed 3 bases, with 7 bases lying between them. The CDR3 consists of 13 residues. Germline-derived CDR1 and CDR2 are MNHNY and SVGAGI (reference sequence).

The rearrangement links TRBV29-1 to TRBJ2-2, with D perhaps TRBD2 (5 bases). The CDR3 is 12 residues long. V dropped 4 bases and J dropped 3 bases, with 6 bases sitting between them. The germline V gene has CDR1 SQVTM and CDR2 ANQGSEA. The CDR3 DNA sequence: TGCAGCGTTGCCGGGGACACCGGGGAGCTGTTTTTT. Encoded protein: CSVAGDTGELFF.

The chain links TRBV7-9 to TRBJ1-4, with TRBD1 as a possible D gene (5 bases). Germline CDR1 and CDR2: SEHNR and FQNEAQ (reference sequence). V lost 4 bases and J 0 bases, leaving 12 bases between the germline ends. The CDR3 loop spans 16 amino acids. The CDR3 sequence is CASSSRAGATNEKLFF. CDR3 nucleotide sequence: TGTGCCAGCAGCTCCAGGGCTGGAGCAACTAATGAAAAACTGTTTTTT.

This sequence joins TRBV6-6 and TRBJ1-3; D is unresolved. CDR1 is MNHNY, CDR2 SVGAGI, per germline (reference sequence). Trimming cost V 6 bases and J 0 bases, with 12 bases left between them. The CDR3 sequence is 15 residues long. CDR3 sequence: CASRSSMASGNTIYF. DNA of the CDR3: TGTGCCAGCAGATCCTCGATGGCCTCTGGAAACACCATATATTTT.

CDR3 protein: CASSPGLAGSSTDTQYF. The CDR3 DNA reads TGTGCCAGCAGCCCCGGACTAGCGGGGTCTAGCACAGATACGCAGTATTTT. The chain joins TRBV7-2 to TRBJ2-3; 12 nucleotides line up with TRBD2. Trimming at V came to 5 bases and at J to 0 bases, leaving 6 bases not matched to a gene. This CDR3 is 17 amino acids long. The germline gives CDR1 SGHTA, CDR2 FQGNSA. The complete variable domain, with remaining parts taken from reference TRBV7-2 and TRBJ2-3, reads GAGVSQSPSNKVTEKGKDVELRCDPISGHTALYWYRQSLGQGLEFLIYFQGNSAPDKSGLPSDRFSAERTGGSVSTLTIQRTQQEDSAVYLCASSPGLAGSSTDTQYFGPGTRLTVL.

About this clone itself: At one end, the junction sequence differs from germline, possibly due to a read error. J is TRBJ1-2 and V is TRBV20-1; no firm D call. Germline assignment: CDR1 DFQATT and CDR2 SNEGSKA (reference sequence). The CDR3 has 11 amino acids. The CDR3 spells CSARDIQIFHF. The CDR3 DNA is TGCAGTGCTAGAGATATACAGATCTTCCACTTC.

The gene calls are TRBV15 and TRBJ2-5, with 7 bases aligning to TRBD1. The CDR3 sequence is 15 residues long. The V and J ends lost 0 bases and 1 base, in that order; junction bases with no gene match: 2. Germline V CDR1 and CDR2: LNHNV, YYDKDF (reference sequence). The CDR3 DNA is TGTGCCACCAGCAGAGACCGGGACAGCCAAGAGACCCAGTACTTC. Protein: CATSRDRDSQETQYF.

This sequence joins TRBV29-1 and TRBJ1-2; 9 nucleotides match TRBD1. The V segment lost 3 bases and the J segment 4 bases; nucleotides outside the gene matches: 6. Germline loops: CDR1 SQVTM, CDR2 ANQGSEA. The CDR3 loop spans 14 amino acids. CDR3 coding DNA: TGCAGCGTTGAGGGACAGGGTATTAGCTATGGCTACACCTTC. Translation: CSVEGQGISYGYTF.